This TCR beta chain was profiled in a study of blood T cell repertoires in COVID-19. Germline V gene sequence: CDR1 MNHEY, CDR2 SMNVEV (reference sequence). Germline trimming cut 5 bases from V and 3 bases from J; bases unmatched to any gene: 0. There are 13 residues in the CDR3. The repertoire was sequenced with immunoSEQ multiplex PCR; TCRdb's copy has only in-frame clones and lacks some. The table records under 400,000 clones, about nine tenths of them present only once. This sequence joins TRBV27 and TRBJ1-1, with 10 bases identical to TRBD1. This sequence was found in a young woman who had been exposed to COVID-19. Sequenced sample: PBMCs or T cells enriched from blood (not recorded which). The CDR3 region is CASSGQGDTEAFF. DNA for the CDR3: TGTGCCAGCAGTGGACAGGGGGACACTGAAGCTTTCTTT.